Following are 29 T cell receptor beta chains from one sample sequenced in a study of cytomegalovirus exposure and HLA in healthy donors. The PCR ran on 60 Vbeta and 13 Jbeta primers. Method: immunoSEQ multiplex PCR; TCRdb's copy keeps in-frame clones and lacks some. The repertoire holds about 180,000 clones, approximately 78% seen once, with roughly 2.5% in the top ten. The sample consisted of PBMCs. These receptors were obtained from a human donor in good health.

A few counts support this clone. V and J are TRBV13 and TRBJ2-3; 10 nucleotides match TRBD2. J gave up 3 bases and V 5 bases, and 11 bases lay outside the gene matches. CDR3 length: 17 amino acids. Germline lookup yields CDR1 PRHDT and CDR2 FYEKMQ (reference sequence). The CDR3 coding sequence is TGTGCCAGCAGCCCCATCCAGCGGGGGGGCCGTACAGATACGCAGTATTTT. Translation gives CASSPIQRGGRTDTQYF.

V is TRBV23-1 and J is TRBJ2-5; 9 nucleotides match TRBD1. TRBV23-1 is an ORF, and what it does is uncertain. CDR3 size: 18 residues. The J segment lost 4 bases and the V segment lost 4 bases, leaving 16 bases of the junction unmatched. CDR3 loop: CASSRSPPTHRGRETQYF. The CDR3 DNA reads as TGCGCCAGCAGTCGATCCCCACCTACACACAGGGGGCGAGAGACCCAGTACTTC.

The gene calls are TRBV6-1 and TRBJ1-1; 7 nucleotides agree with TRBD1. The J segment lost 3 bases and the V segment lost 6 bases, leaving 4 bases of the junction unmatched. Germline assignment: CDR1 MNHNS and CDR2 SASEGT. This CDR3 is 13 amino acids long. The CDR3: CASSPRGDTEAFF. For the CDR3, the DNA is TGTGCCAGCAGCCCCAGGGGGGACACTGAAGCTTTCTTT.

The CDR3 here is CASSESRRGKPEAFF. The CDR3 region has the DNA TGTGCCAGCAGTGAATCGCGGAGGGGTAAGCCTGAAGCTTTCTTT. The chain is built from TRBV2 and TRBJ1-1; tentatively, D is TRBD1 (5 bases). Trimming shortened V by 2 bases and J by 6 bases, and 16 bases separated the two germline ends. The CDR3 has 15 amino acids. CDR1 is SNHLY and CDR2 is FYNNEI in the germline V gene.

The rearrangement joins TRBV4-1 to TRBJ2-5, with a weak D call TRBD2 (7 bases). This CDR3 is built from 14 residues. Trimming removed 5 bases at V and 5 bases at J, with 15 bases between. Germline CDR1 MGHRA, CDR2 YSYEKL. DNA for the CDR3: TGCGCCAGCAGCGAAGGGGGGGGCTGGGAGACCCAGTACTTC. Encoded protein: CASSEGGGWETQYF.

The gene calls are TRBV29-1 and TRBJ2-5; 7 bases are shared with TRBD2. The germline V gene encodes CDR1 SQVTM and CDR2 ANQGSEA. This CDR3 comprises 16 residues. V gave up 0 bases and J gave up 0 bases; unmatched junction bases: 7. The CDR3, as DNA: TGCAGCGTTGAAGATTACCTAGCGGACCACCAAGAGACCCAGTACTTC. Its protein is CSVEDYLADHQETQYF.

This clone was observed a few times. The chain recombines TRBV6-1 with TRBJ1-1, with D unresolved. This CDR3 is 15 amino acids long. The germline V gene encodes CDR1 MNHNS and CDR2 SASEGT. V was clipped by 1 base and J by 3 bases, with 12 bases between them. CDR3 residues: CASSEEGAGDTEAFF. As DNA, the CDR3 is TGTGCCAGCAGTGAAGAAGGCGCCGGGGACACTGAAGCTTTCTTT.

This rearrangement joins TRBV19 to TRBJ1-2, with 8 positions matching TRBD1. The CDR3 spans 14 residues. J gave up 10 bases and V 4 bases, and 11 bases lay outside the gene matches. The germline CDR1 and CDR2 sequences are LNHDA and SQIVND (reference sequence). CDR3 in amino acids: CASSNPRTGLDYTF. CDR3 sequence (DNA): TGTGCCAGTAGTAACCCGCGGACAGGGTTAGACTACACCTTC.

The CDR3 DNA follows: TGCAGCGTTGCTAGGGGGACAGGGAACACTGAAGCTTTCTTT. This codes for CSVARGTGNTEAFF. The V call is TRBV29-1, the J call TRBJ1-1, with 8 nucleotides matching TRBD1. Germline V gene data show CDR1 as SQVTM and CDR2 as ANQGSEA. V lost 4 bases, J lost 1 base, and 5 bases stayed unmatched. The CDR3 runs 14 residues.

The V and J genes are TRBV12-5 and TRBJ1-2, with D possibly being TRBD1 (6 bases). Trimming pared 3 bases from V and 1 base from J, leaving 18 bases between. The CDR3 runs to 17 residues. The germline gives CDR1 LGHNT, CDR2 FRNRAP. CDR3 sequence: CASGLRGKSDSNYGYTF. For the CDR3, the DNA is TGTGCTAGTGGTTTAAGGGGTAAATCGGACAGTAACTATGGCTACACCTTC.

V gene TRBV7-8 combines with J gene TRBJ2-1; TRBD2 matches at 9 bases. Trimming removed 6 bases from V and 4 bases from J; junction bases left unmatched: 4. The CDR3 covers 14 residues. Germline assignment: CDR1 SGHVS and CDR2 FQNEAQ. CDR3 in amino acids: CASRSSGAYNEQFF. The CDR3 DNA reads as TGTGCCAGCAGGTCTAGCGGGGCATACAATGAGCAGTTCTTC. Full variable domain (missing parts from reference TRBV7-8 and TRBJ2-1): GAGVSQSPRYKVAKRGQDVALRCDPISGHVSLFWYQQALGQGPEFLTYFQNEAQLDKSGLPSDRFFAERPEGSVSTLKIQRTQQEDSAVYLCASRSSGAYNEQFFGPGTRLTVL.

The chain has TRBV6-5 and TRBJ1-5; TRBD1 matches at 9 bases. The J segment lost 5 bases and the V segment lost 5 bases, leaving 7 bases of the junction unmatched. The CDR3 has 15 residues. Germline values: CDR1 MNHEY, CDR2 SVGAGI. The CDR3 DNA reads as TGTGCCAGCAGTCCGGACAGGGGCCAGGATCAGCCCCAGCATTTT. Encoded protein: CASSPDRGQDQPQHF.

This clone was detected only once. The V gene is TRBV4-3, the J gene TRBJ2-5; 12 bases agree with TRBD2. The V gene end was trimmed by 0 bases and the J gene end by 3 bases; junction bases not matched to a gene: 5. CDR3 length equals 17 residues. Germline V gives CDR1 LGHNA, CDR2 YSLEER. CDR3 nucleotide sequence: TGCGCCAGCAGCCAAGATCCCCTAGCGGGGGGGGAAGAGACCCAGTACTTC. Protein product: CASSQDPLAGGEETQYF.

As regards this clone: Relative to the germline gene, one junction end is altered; a read error may explain this. The chain links TRBV7-7 to TRBJ2-2; TRBD2 might be the D (6 bases). Per germline, CDR1 SSHAT and CDR2 FNYEAQ (reference sequence). The CDR3 consists of 16 residues. CDR3 residues: CASSRFGTFNTGELFF. The CDR3 DNA reads TGTGCTAGCAGCAGGTTCGGGACTTTTAACACCGGGGAGCTGTTTTTT. Based on the CDR3 plus reference TRBV7-7 and TRBJ2-2, the full variable domain is GAGVSQSPRYKVTKRGQDVTLRCDPISSHATLYWYQQALGQGPEFLTYFNYEAQPDKSGLPSDRFSAERPEGSISTLTIQRTEQRDSAMYRCASSRFGTFNTGELFFGEGSRLTVL.

The rearrangement joins TRBV15 to TRBJ2-1; weak D call: TRBD1 (6 bases). The length of the CDR3 is 15 residues. Trimming removed 6 bases at V and 3 bases at J, with 15 bases between. Germline CDR1 and CDR2: LNHNV and YYDKDF (reference sequence). The CDR3: CATRRGRGGYNEQFF. The CDR3, as DNA: TGTGCCACCAGGAGGGGCAGGGGTGGCTACAATGAGCAGTTCTTC.

This sequence joins TRBV12-5 and TRBJ2-1; TRBD2 agrees at 11 bases. CDR3 length: 15 amino acids. Trimming cost V 4 bases and J 3 bases; bases outside gene matches: 2. Germline V gene lookup returns CDR1 LGHNT and CDR2 FRNRAP. This CDR3 is CASGSGTSGYNEQFF. The DNA of the CDR3 is TGTGCTAGTGGTTCCGGGACTAGCGGCTACAATGAGCAGTTCTTC.

This clone was seen a single time. The genes are TRBV7-2 and TRBJ1-2; 9 positions agree with TRBD1. J was trimmed by 4 bases and V by 5 bases; bases with no gene match: 8. Per the germline V gene, CDR1 is SGHTA and CDR2 is FQGNSA. The CDR3 has 15 amino acids. The CDR3 DNA is TGTGCCAGCAGCCCACCCACAGGGGGCGTCTATGGCTACACCTTC. This encodes CASSPPTGGVYGYTF.

The chain joins TRBV6-1 to TRBJ1-5, with TRBD1 as a possible D gene (5 bases). CDR1 MNHNS and CDR2 SASEGT come from the germline V gene. Trimming took off 1 base at V and 10 bases at J, with 14 bases between the two ends. This CDR3 has 14 residues. Written as DNA, the CDR3 is TGTGCCAGCAGTGAAGGGGGCGGAATCAGCCCCCAGCATTTT. Its translation is CASSEGGGISPQHF.

This clone was observed a few times. The chain combines TRBV6-5 with TRBJ2-1, with TRBD2 as a possible D gene (6 bases). The germline V and J ends were trimmed by 6 bases and 2 bases, with 14 bases remaining between them. The CDR3 covers 15 residues. The germline V gene encodes CDR1 MNHEY and CDR2 SVGAGI. The CDR3: CASSPMGGAYNEQFF. The CDR3 DNA is TGTGCCAGCAGCCCGATGGGAGGAGCCTACAATGAGCAGTTCTTC.

CDR3 residues: CSVEEGQGADEKLFF. DNA of the CDR3: TGCAGCGTTGAAGAGGGACAGGGTGCGGACGAAAAACTGTTTTTT. The chain carries TRBV29-1 and TRBJ1-4; 9 nucleotides line up with TRBD1. The trim removed 0 bases at V and 8 bases at J, leaving 7 bases unmatched. There are 15 residues in the CDR3. The germline V gene encodes CDR1 SQVTM and CDR2 ANQGSEA.

With regard to this clone: The same CDR3 is also encoded by other DNA sequences in this sample. V and J are TRBV6-5 and TRBJ1-5; D possibly corresponds to TRBD1 (5 bases). The germline gives CDR1 MNHEY, CDR2 SVGAGI. Trimming removed 2 bases from V and 7 bases from J, with 12 bases in between. This CDR3 comprises 14 residues. CDR3 DNA: TGTGCCAGCAGTTACGGCCAGGGAGGACAGCCCCAGCATTTT. Translating it yields CASSYGQGGQPQHF.

Note on this clone: One end of the junction varies from germline; a read error may be responsible. This rearrangement joins TRBV6-1 to TRBJ2-3, with 8 positions matching TRBD2. This CDR3 has 14 residues. CDR1 and CDR2 from the germline V gene are MNHNS and SASEGT. The CDR3 reads CAGSAPGGVDTQYF. The CDR3 region has the DNA TGTGCCGGCAGTGCCCCCGGGGGGGTAGATACGCAGTATTTT.

V gene TRBV7-2 combines with J gene TRBJ2-2, with 11 positions matching TRBD2. Per the germline V gene, CDR1 is SGHTA and CDR2 is FQGNSA. The V gene end was trimmed by 5 bases and the J gene end by 2 bases; junction bases not matched to a gene: 10. The length of the CDR3 is 18 residues. The CDR3 region has the DNA TGTGCCAGCAGCAAACTTTTAGCGGGGGGGCTAAACACCGGGGAGCTGTTTTTT. It is translated as CASSKLLAGGLNTGELFF.

This sequence joins TRBV18 and TRBJ1-2; D perhaps matches TRBD1 (5 bases). The germline V gene has CDR1 KGHSH and CDR2 LQKENI. The ends were cut back, 1 base at V and 4 bases at J, with 13 bases in the middle. The CDR3 has 15 residues. The CDR3 nucleotides are TGTGCCAGCTCACCACAGGGGCGACGGGCCTATGGCTACACCTTC. Its translation is CASSPQGRRAYGYTF.

The chain's CDR3 is CASSLAGNTEAFF. The CDR3 DNA follows: TGTGCCAGCAGCCTCGCGGGGAACACTGAAGCTTTCTTT. The chain is built from TRBV7-2 and TRBJ1-1, with D unresolved. CDR1 is SGHTA, CDR2 FQGNSA, per germline. V was shortened by 5 bases and J by 1 base, with 8 bases between the two germline ends. The CDR3 runs 13 residues.

This chain uses TRBV7-8 with TRBJ2-5; the D gene is possibly TRBD1 (6 bases). The V gene lost 6 bases and the J gene lost 5 bases, with 19 bases spanning the gap. Germline V lookup: CDR1 SGHVS, CDR2 FQNEAQ. The CDR3 sequence is 15 residues long. CDR3 bases: TGTGCCAGCAGTATGGTCAGGGGTCCGGGGGAGACCCAGTACTTC. Protein sequence: CASSMVRGPGETQYF.

V usage is TRBV10-2 and J usage is TRBJ1-1; no firm D call. Germline CDR1 reads WSHSY; CDR2 reads SAAADI. V dropped 6 bases and J dropped 1 base, with 12 bases sitting between them. The CDR3 covers 14 residues. The CDR3 sequence: CASSGGRANTEAFF. For the CDR3, the DNA is TGCGCCAGCAGCGGAGGACGGGCGAACACTGAAGCTTTCTTT.

This clone showed up just once. CDR3: CASERDKSSYEQYF. The CDR3 DNA sequence: TGTGCCAGCGAACGGGACAAGAGCTCCTACGAGCAGTACTTC. The chain employs TRBV6-4 and TRBJ2-7; D might be TRBD1 (6 bases). CDR3 length: 14 residues. Germline V lookup: CDR1 MRHNA, CDR2 SNTAGT. Trimming took 8 bases from V and 0 from J, leaving 14 bases between them.

V is TRBV19 and J is TRBJ1-4, with 7 bases matching TRBD1. The CDR3 has 16 residues. The V gene end was trimmed by 3 bases and the J gene end by 7 bases; junction bases not matched to a gene: 11. From germline, CDR1 is LNHDA and CDR2 SQIVND (reference sequence). The CDR3 DNA reads as TGTGCCAGTAGTATCGGAGGGACAGAGGAAGGTGAAAAACTGTTTTTT. It encodes CASSIGGTEEGEKLFF.